The 16 T cell receptor beta chains below were found in one sample sequenced in a study of control samples from healthy donors and cancer patients. Repertoires were generated with immunoSEQ multiplex PCR, while TCRdb's copy carries only in-frame clones and drops some. Among fewer than 40,000 clones listed, roughly 92% were seen once. Sequences were obtained from PBMCs. These receptor sequences come from a man aged 35-49 years with colorectal cancer.

The CDR3 DNA follows: TGTGCCAGCAGTTCCAGGACAGGTGGTGACTATGGCTACACCTTC. It specifies CASSSRTGGDYGYTF. The rearrangement joins TRBV27 to TRBJ1-2, with 7 bases that match TRBD1. Germline-derived CDR1 and CDR2 are MNHEY and SMNVEV (reference sequence). Trimming at V came to 4 bases and at J to 3 bases, leaving 8 bases not matched to a gene. The CDR3 sequence is 15 residues long.

V gene TRBV18 combines with J gene TRBJ2-5; D unclear. Germline values: CDR1 KGHSH, CDR2 LQKENI. CDR3 length equals 11 residues. The V and J ends lost 6 bases and 1 base respectively, with 3 bases between them. The CDR3 loop is CASSLQETQYF. The CDR3, as DNA: TGTGCCAGCTCCCTCCAAGAGACCCAGTACTTC.

This chain connects TRBV18 to TRBJ1-2, with a possible D match to TRBD1 (5 bases). CDR3 size: 14 residues. V was trimmed by 3 bases and J by 5 bases, leaving 13 bases between them. Germline V gene sequence: CDR1 KGHSH, CDR2 LQKENI. CDR3 in amino acids: CASSPPDTLYGYTF. CDR3 DNA sequence: TGTGCCAGCTCACCGCCGGACACCCTGTATGGCTACACCTTC.

This clone came up a few times. The chain recombines TRBV5-8 with TRBJ2-5; maybe TRBD1 (6 bases). The CDR3 totals 15 residues. V dropped 0 bases and J dropped 2 bases, with 11 bases sitting between them. The V gene's germline CDR1 is SGHTS and CDR2 YDEGEE. CDR3 sequence: CASSLEGTNQETQYF. In nucleotides, the CDR3 is TGTGCCAGCAGCTTGGAAGGGACAAATCAAGAGACCCAGTACTTC. Complete variable domain (other parts from reference TRBV5-8 and TRBJ2-5): EAGVTQSPTHLIKTRGQQATLRCSPISGHTSVYWYQQALGLGLQFLLWYDEGEERNRGNFPPRFSGRQFPNYSSELNVNALELEDSALYLCASSLEGTNQETQYFGPGTRLLVL.

J is TRBJ1-4 and V is TRBV2; D is uncertain. CDR1 and CDR2 from the germline V gene are SNHLY and FYNNEI. V lost 3 bases, J lost 7 bases, and 15 bases lay in between. The CDR3 is 15 amino acids. CDR3 DNA sequence: TGTGCCAGCAGTGATGTGGGAGCAAAAGGTGAAAAACTGTTTTTT. It is translated as CASSDVGAKGEKLFF.

This chain connects TRBV2 to TRBJ1-5; 7 nucleotides align to TRBD1. CDR1 is SNHLY, CDR2 FYNNEI, per germline. The CDR3 length is 15 residues. V lost 5 bases and J lost 8; bases outside the gene matches: 12. As DNA, the CDR3 is TGTGCCAGCAGTCCTCGCTGGACAGGAGCTAAGCCCCAGCATTTT. Its translation: CASSPRWTGAKPQHF.

J is TRBJ1-1 and V is TRBV6-1; D not certain. V lost 1 base, J lost 1 base, and 10 bases lay in between. Germline CDR1 and CDR2: MNHNS and SASEGT. The CDR3 runs to 15 residues. The CDR3 loop reads CASSEGRVGNTEAFF. The DNA of the CDR3 is TGTGCCAGCAGTGAAGGGAGGGTAGGGAACACTGAAGCTTTCTTT.

V usage is TRBV27 and J usage is TRBJ1-6; tentative D call: TRBD1 (5 bases). From germline, CDR1 is MNHEY and CDR2 SMNVEV (reference sequence). V lost 6 bases and J 1 base, leaving 10 bases between the germline ends. This CDR3 is 15 amino acids long. The CDR3 coding sequence is TGTGCCAGCAGCCGGAGACAGTCCTATAATTCACCCCTCCACTTT. This gives the protein CASSRRQSYNSPLHF.

The chain carries TRBV12-3 or TRBV12-4 and TRBJ2-7, with D hard to call. Deletions cut 4 bases from V and 3 bases from J, with 4 bases between. The CDR3 spans 11 residues. This chain's CDR3 is CASSSYYEQYF. CDR3 in DNA: TGTGCCAGCAGTTCTTACTACGAGCAGTACTTC.

The chain has TRBV6-2 or TRBV6-3 and TRBJ1-5; TRBD1 might be the D (6 bases). Germline V gene sequence: CDR1 MNHEY, CDR2 SVGEGT. The ends were cut back, 0 bases at V and 4 bases at J, with 7 bases in the middle. This CDR3 has 14 amino acids. CDR3 in DNA: TGTGCCAGCAGTTACTCTACAGGGAATCAGCCCCAGCATTTT. The encoded protein is CASSYSTGNQPQHF.

This chain uses TRBV2 with TRBJ2-7; 8 bases map to TRBD1. This CDR3 spans 14 amino acids. V lost 11 bases to trimming and J lost 5 bases; unmatched junction nucleotides: 14. Germline CDR1 and CDR2: SNHLY and FYNNEI. CDR3 loop: CACYRRTGTDEQYF. In DNA, the CDR3 is TGTGCCTGCTACCGGAGGACAGGGACGGACGAGCAGTACTTC.

The chain recombines TRBV19 with TRBJ1-5; D gene uncertain. Per germline, CDR1 LNHDA and CDR2 SQIVND (reference sequence). The CDR3 has 12 amino acids. The V gene lost 0 bases and the J gene lost 4 bases, with 1 base spanning the gap. CDR3 amino acids: CASSIENQPQHF. The DNA of the CDR3 is TGTGCCAGTAGTATAGAAAATCAGCCCCAGCATTTT. The complete variable domain, with remaining parts taken from reference TRBV19 and TRBJ1-5, reads DGGITQSPKYLFRKEGQNVTLSCEQNLNHDAMYWYRQDPGQGLRLIYYSQIVNDFQKGDIAEGYSVSREKKESFPLTVTSAQKNPTAFYLCASSIENQPQHFGDGTRLSIL.

The chain links TRBV7-9 to TRBJ2-5, with 10 bases lining up with TRBD2. Per the germline V gene, CDR1 is SEHNR and CDR2 is FQNEAQ (reference sequence). The CDR3 covers 17 residues. Unmatched junction bases numbered 12, after V lost 5 bases and J lost 3 bases. The CDR3 protein is CASSPPLSGGAEETQYF. The CDR3 DNA sequence: TGTGCCAGCAGCCCCCCCCTGAGCGGGGGGGCCGAAGAGACCCAGTACTTC.

The chain employs TRBV5-4 and TRBJ2-3; 8 positions agree with TRBD2. This CDR3 region has 14 residues. The germline V gene has CDR1 SGHNT and CDR2 YYREEE (reference sequence). The ends lost 2 bases at V and 6 bases at J; junction bases unmatched: 5. This chain's CDR3 is CASSFGTRADTQYF. The CDR3 DNA is TGTGCCAGCAGCTTCGGGACTAGAGCCGATACGCAGTATTTT.

V gene TRBV27 combines with J gene TRBJ2-7; the D gene is possibly TRBD1 (5 bases). The germline V gene has CDR1 MNHEY and CDR2 SMNVEV (reference sequence). This CDR3 comprises 19 residues. V shed 7 bases and J shed 3 bases, with 31 bases lying between them. The CDR3 reads CASNPSDSSRGAFYYEQYF. CDR3 DNA: TGTGCCAGCAACCCCAGTGACAGCTCTAGGGGCGCATTTTACTACGAGCAGTACTTC.

On this clone itself: The same CDR3 can be traced to other DNA sequences in this sample. The chain recombines TRBV6-1 with TRBJ1-3, with D unresolved. This CDR3 region has 14 residues. Germline V gene sequence: CDR1 MNHNS, CDR2 SASEGT. Trimming took 3 bases from V and 0 from J, leaving 6 bases between them. The CDR3 DNA reads as TGTGCCAGCAGTGACGGAGCCTCTGGAAACACCATATATTTT. This codes for CASSDGASGNTIYF.